This T cell receptor beta chain emerged from a study of T-cell memory formation after mild COVID-19. In this sample, this clonotype turned up a few times. TCRdb analysed the 5' RACE reads with MiXCR anew, one entry per CDR3 protein. This sample yields 280,000 or so distinct CDR3 sequences, of which over 15% are seen a single time; 23% belongs to the top ten. V gave up 0 bases and J gave up 2 bases, with 17 bases separating them. CDR1 LGHNA and CDR2 YSLEER come from the germline V gene. The CDR3 extends over 18 amino acids. V and J are TRBV4-3 and TRBJ1-3; no clear D. The clonotype was recovered from a man aged 18 to 30 who had mild COVID-19 (a few samples of this study predate the infection). Cell type and time point are not known. The sample was PBMCs or a T cell subset sorted from them (not recorded which). CDR3 region: CASSQEVGRTLTGNTIYF. CDR3 coding DNA: TGCGCCAGCAGCCAAGAAGTAGGGAGGACTCTTACTGGAAACACCATATATTTT.